These T cell receptor beta chains were read from a single sample in a study of T cells in Graves' hyperthyroidism and ophthalmopathy. TCRdb re-called the multiplex PCR reads through MiXCR, storing one row per CDR3 protein. The sample records some 270,000 distinct CDR3 sequences, approximately 25% being singletons. The material sequenced was blood. These receptors came from a middle-aged woman with Graves' ophthalmopathy. Both conserved end residues are part of each CDR3. The D gene is left open where the match is weak. Some rows have no size entry. The others give once, few or many, or a class for an expanded clone.

clone size,D gene,V gene,J gene,CDR3 length,CDR3 protein,CDR3 DNA
NA,NA,TRBV29-1,TRBJ2-7,14,CSVERPGLSYEQYF,TGCAGCGTTGAACGTCCGGGGCTCTCCTACGAGCAGTACTTC
many,TRBD2,TRBV5-6,TRBJ2-7,17,CASSLGPSRAGNYEQYF,TGTGCCAGCAGCTTGGGGCCCTCGAGAGCGGGGAACTACGAGCAGTACTTC
many,NA,TRBV6-1,TRBJ2-5,16,CASTPGGAYSLETQYF,TGTGCCAGCACCCCTGGAGGGGCCTACTCTTTAGAGACCCAGTACTTC
many,NA,TRBV20-1,TRBJ1-5,14,CSARDEFPNQPQHF,TGCAGTGCTAGAGATGAGTTCCCCAATCAGCCCCAGCATTTT
NA,TRBD2,TRBV11-2,TRBJ2-5,17,CASSLGRVTSGQETQYF,TGTGCCAGCAGCTTAGGACGTGTGACTAGCGGACAAGAGACCCAGTACTTC
many,NA,TRBV4-2,TRBJ1-2,16,CASSQEGGPTNYGYTF,TGTGCCAGCAGCCAAGAAGGCGGGCCCACTAACTATGGCTACACCTTC
NA,TRBD1,TRBV6-2/TRBV6-3,TRBJ1-2,14,CASRHPGTGDGYTF,TGTGCCAGCAGACACCCCGGGACAGGGGATGGCTACACCTTC
few,TRBD2,TRBV11-1,TRBJ2-5,19,CASSFRLTSGRRMGETQYF,TGTGCCAGCAGCTTTCGGCTGACTAGCGGGAGAAGAATGGGAGAGACCCAGTACTTC
few,NA,TRBV11-2,TRBJ2-7,17,CASSLVFGGIGSYEQYF,TGTGCCAGCAGCTTAGTTTTTGGGGGGATTGGGTCCTACGAGCAGTACTTC
many,NA,TRBV27,TRBJ2-2,16,CASRDLDRSNTGELFF,TGTGCCAGCAGAGATCTCGACAGGTCGAACACCGGGGAGCTGTTTTTT
many,NA,TRBV7-9,TRBJ2-5,14,CASSTGRFTETQYF,TGTGCCAGCAGCACGGGACGGTTTACTGAGACCCAGTACTTC
NA,TRBD1,TRBV29-1,TRBJ2-5,11,CSQGAGETQYF,TGCAGCCAGGGGGCCGGGGAGACCCAGTACTTC
NA,TRBD2,TRBV30,TRBJ2-7,14,CAWRFSGRANEQYF,TGTGCCTGGAGGTTTAGCGGGAGGGCCAACGAGCAGTACTTC
many,TRBD2,TRBV7-2,TRBJ2-5,16,CASSPPNSGSEETQYF,TGTGCCAGCAGCCCCCCCAACAGCGGGAGTGAGGAGACCCAGTACTTC
many,NA,TRBV28,TRBJ1-2,15,CASSLRATSNYGYTF,TGTGCCAGCAGTTTAAGGGCCACAAGTAACTATGGCTACACCTTC
many,TRBD2,TRBV7-2,TRBJ2-7,15,CASALSGIGGYEQYF,TGTGCCAGCGCCCTCTCCGGGATCGGGGGGTACGAGCAGTACTTC
many,NA,TRBV27,TRBJ2-6,17,CASGRLQASSGANVLTF,TGTGCCAGCGGACGATTACAGGCCAGCTCTGGGGCCAACGTCCTGACTTTC
many,NA,TRBV6-1,TRBJ1-2,12,CASSEGSATVTF,TGTGCCAGCAGTGAGGGCAGCGCCACGGTCACCTTC
many,NA,TRBV7-9,TRBJ2-7,13,CAASWDGSYEQYF,TGTGCCGCCAGTTGGGACGGCTCCTACGAGCAGTACTTC
many,NA,TRBV20-1,TRBJ2-5,15,CSASELRAYQETQYF,TGCAGTGCTAGTGAGTTGCGGGCGTACCAAGAGACCCAGTACTTC
NA,TRBD2,TRBV7-8,TRBJ2-2,18,CASSLRLAGGPNTGELFF,TGTGCCAGCAGCCTCCGACTAGCGGGAGGGCCGAACACCGGGGAGCTGTTTTTT
NA,TRBD2,TRBV30,TRBJ2-7,15,CAWSVGLAGAYEQYF,TGTGCCTGGAGTGTAGGACTAGCGGGAGCATACGAGCAGTACTTC
many,NA,TRBV19,TRBJ1-5,13,CASSTGDNQPQHF,TGTGCCAGTAGTACAGGTGACAATCAGCCCCAGCATTTT
NA,TRBD1,TRBV6-1,TRBJ1-5,15,CASSLRDSSNQPQHF,TGTGCCAGCAGTCTGAGGGACAGTAGCAATCAGCCCCAGCATTTT
many,TRBD1,TRBV18,TRBJ2-5,17,CASSPRPPGQGSETQYF,TGTGCCAGCTCACCAAGGCCCCCGGGACAGGGGTCGGAGACCCAGTACTTC
many,TRBD1,TRBV19,TRBJ1-1,14,CASSTGTGSAEAFF,TGTGCCAGTAGTACGGGGACAGGGAGCGCTGAAGCTTTCTTT
NA,NA,TRBV9,TRBJ2-7,16,CASSVAPGTPAYEQYF,TGTGCCAGCAGCGTAGCACCCGGGACACCCGCCTACGAGCAGTACTTC
NA,TRBD1,TRBV6-1,TRBJ1-2,16,CASSEKSGQGPHGYTF,TGTGCCAGCAGTGAAAAGTCAGGACAGGGGCCCCATGGCTACACCTTC
NA,NA,TRBV12-3/TRBV12-4,TRBJ1-2,13,CASSQTGFYGYTF,TGTGCCAGCAGTCAAACAGGGTTCTATGGCTACACCTTC
NA,NA,TRBV10-3,TRBJ2-2,16,CAISESGQGRTGELFF,TGTGCCATCAGTGAGTCCGGGCAGGGAAGGACCGGGGAGCTGTTTTTT
many,TRBD1,TRBV20-1,TRBJ1-2,15,CSATSGQGANYGYTF,TGCAGTGCTACCTCGGGACAGGGGGCTAACTATGGCTACACCTTC